This T cell receptor beta chain was recorded in a study of cytomegalovirus exposure and HLA in healthy donors. Study overall: In an earlier analysis, 95 million to 140 million unique TCR beta sequences were found from some 200 million T cells.

This clone was picked up one time. Its cognate antigen is unknown. At the DNA level, this CDR3 is encoded by other sequences in the same sample as well. CDR1 and CDR2 from the germline V gene are MNHEY and SMNVEV (reference sequence). V lost 2 bases, J lost 3 bases, and 5 bases lay in between. The CDR3 totals 12 residues. Whole-study findings and limits: Apart from CMV serostatus, no immune exposure information was available. V- and J-gene trimming of TCR beta was linked (in a later analysis) to a missense DCLRE1C variant.

The PCR contained 60 Vbeta and 13 Jbeta primers. TCRdb's table, derived via immunoSEQ multiplex PCR, lists solely in-frame clones and lacks some. The repertoire holds about 130,000 clones, about four fifths seen once, with about 3.4% in the top ten. This TCR was sampled from a man aged 30-40 years in good health and CMV-seronegative. The sequencing sample was made of PBMCs. This chain connects TRBV27 to TRBJ2-7; D remains unclear. The CDR3 region has the DNA TGTGCCAGCAGTTTACCGGGCTACGAGCAGTACTTC. Protein product: CASSLPGYEQYF.